This TCR beta chain was captured in a study of cytomegalovirus exposure and HLA in healthy donors. Using immunoSEQ multiplex PCR, the repertoire was profiled, and TCRdb retains in-frame clones only, with some absent. The data show 150,000 or so clones, roughly 86% seen once. The CDR3 has 13 residues. V lost 6 bases to trimming and J lost 3 bases, with 15 bases between them. Germline-derived CDR1 and CDR2 are SQVTM and ANQGSEA. This TCR derives from a man aged 18 to 35 in good health and CMV-seropositive. This chain uses TRBV29-1 with TRBJ2-7; a possible D gene is TRBD2 (6 bases). The sequencing sample was made of PBMCs. CDR3 amino acids: CSVKSGRYYEQYF. CDR3 DNA sequence: TGCAGCGTCAAGAGCGGGCGGTACTACGAGCAGTACTTC.